The 19 T cell receptor beta chains below all came from one sample that was sequenced in a study of TIL therapy for anti-PD-1-resistant metastatic lung cancer. The libraries were made with immunoSEQ v3. The repertoire was sequenced with immunoSEQ multiplex PCR; TCRdb's copy has only in-frame clones and lacks some. The sample has about 50,000 clones; 71% are singletons. Time point here: pre-treatment sample, taken before nivolumab and TIL therapy. Most excised metastases sampled were pleural nodules or supraclavicular lymph nodes. The input for sequencing was tumor tissue, taken at baseline. The source is a person aged 25-85 years with non-small cell lung cancer.

This clone was seen a few times. The chain is built from TRBV10-2 and TRBJ2-3; 9 bases fit TRBD1. J lost 0 bases, V lost 2 bases, and 9 bases had no gene match. The germline gives CDR1 WSHSY, CDR2 SAAADI. There are 18 residues in the CDR3. The CDR3 DNA follows: TGCGCCAGCAGTGAGGCCGGGACAGGGCGCCCTAGCACAGATACGCAGTATTTT. Translated: CASSEAGTGRPSTDTQYF.

The rearrangement joins TRBV15 to TRBJ1-1; the D gene is possibly TRBD1 (5 bases). The V and J ends lost 5 bases and 9 bases respectively, with 16 bases between them. The CDR3 consists of 13 residues. Germline CDR1 reads LNHNV; CDR2 reads YYDKDF (reference sequence). In DNA, the CDR3 is TGTGCCACCAGCGCACGGGGCGACGGTCAAGCTTTCTTT. The encoded protein is CATSARGDGQAFF.

This rearrangement joins TRBV7-8 to TRBJ2-7, with D tentatively TRBD2 (7 bases). This CDR3 has 16 residues. CDR1 is SGHVS, CDR2 FQNEAQ, per germline. Trimming took 5 bases from V and 3 from J, leaving 20 bases between them. The CDR3 sequence is CASSLVPWGGLYEQYF. The CDR3 DNA sequence: TGTGCCAGCAGCCTAGTCCCTTGGGGGGGGCTCTACGAGCAGTACTTC.

The chain employs TRBV6-5 and TRBJ2-2; no definite D call. The CDR3 is 13 residues long. Germline CDR1 and CDR2: MNHEY and SVGAGI. V lost 2 bases and J lost 5, with 6 bases in between. The CDR3 reads CASSYPETGELFF. The CDR3 DNA reads TGTGCCAGCAGTTACCCGGAAACCGGGGAGCTGTTTTTT.

The rearrangement joins TRBV4-1 to TRBJ2-3, with unresolved D. CDR1 and CDR2 from the germline V gene are MGHRA and YSYEKL. V lost 4 bases and J 4 bases, leaving 12 bases between the germline ends. The CDR3 length is 14 residues. Here the CDR3 reads CASSPGPNSDTQYF. CDR3 DNA sequence: TGCGCCAGCAGCCCTGGACCAAACTCAGATACGCAGTATTTT.

This chain links TRBV28 with TRBJ2-2, with 16 bases aligning to TRBD2. Per the germline V gene, CDR1 is MDHEN and CDR2 is SYDVKM. The J segment lost 4 bases and the V segment lost 3 bases, leaving 8 bases of the junction unmatched. This CDR3 has 19 amino acids. Written as DNA, the CDR3 is TGTGCCAGCAGTTTTATGGGACTAGCGGGAGGGGAGGGCACCGGGGAGCTGTTTTTT. Its protein product is CASSFMGLAGGEGTGELFF. The full variable domain, with the rest looked up from reference TRBV28 and TRBJ2-2, is DVKVTQSSRYLVKRTGEKVFLECVQDMDHENMFWYRQDPGLGLRLIYFSYDVKMKEKGDIPEGYSVSREKKERFSLILESASTNQTSMYLCASSFMGLAGGEGTGELFFGEGSRLTVL.

V and J are TRBV5-1 and TRBJ2-7; a possible D gene is TRBD1 (6 bases). CDR1 and CDR2 from the germline V gene are SGHRS and YFSETQ. This CDR3 contains 13 residues. V was clipped by 2 bases and J by 6 bases, with 12 bases between them. CDR3 nucleotides: TGCGCCAGCAGCTTCGACAGGTTTCGCGAGCAGTACTTC. It yields the protein CASSFDRFREQYF.

The chain combines TRBV6-5 with TRBJ1-1; 9 nucleotides align to TRBD1. Trimming removed 2 bases from V and 5 bases from J; junction bases left unmatched: 3. The CDR3 extends over 14 amino acids. Germline V gene sequence: CDR1 MNHEY, CDR2 SVGAGI. CDR3: CASSYGTGRTEAFF. The DNA for the CDR3 is TGTGCCAGCAGTTACGGGACAGGGAGGACTGAAGCTTTCTTT.

This sequence joins TRBV30 and TRBJ1-5, with TRBD1 as a possible D gene (6 bases). V shed 2 bases and J shed 5 bases, with 19 bases lying between them. The CDR3 consists of 16 residues. Per the germline V gene, CDR1 is GTSNPN and CDR2 is SVGIG (reference sequence). CDR3 region: CAWSLSFQRGDQPQHF. As DNA, the CDR3 is TGTGCCTGGAGTCTTTCATTCCAAAGGGGGGATCAGCCCCAGCATTTT.

V usage is TRBV7-6 and J usage is TRBJ2-6; D ambiguous. The CDR3 totals 16 residues. V dropped 1 base and J dropped 0 bases, with 7 bases sitting between them. Germline CDR1 and CDR2: SGHVS and FNYEAQ. The CDR3 DNA reads TGTGCCAGCAGCTTAGAGGTTAGCTCTGGGGCCAACGTCCTGACTTTC. Its protein product is CASSLEVSSGANVLTF.

This chain uses TRBV28 with TRBJ2-1; TRBD2 aligns across 8 bases. V shed 5 bases and J 2 bases; nucleotides not matched to a gene: 8. The germline CDR1 and CDR2 sequences are MDHEN and SYDVKM. This CDR3 is built from 16 residues. The CDR3 spells CASSTGNGRAYNEQFF. Written as DNA, the CDR3 is TGTGCCAGCAGTACAGGTAACGGGAGGGCCTACAATGAGCAGTTCTTC.

This clone was seen a single time. The chain uses TRBV27 and TRBJ2-1; D possibly corresponds to TRBD1 (5 bases). CDR3 size: 15 residues. Germline V gene lookup returns CDR1 MNHEY and CDR2 SMNVEV (reference sequence). V was trimmed by 6 bases and J by 2 bases, leaving 14 bases between them. The CDR3 sequence is CASSPTVATYNEQFF. CDR3 DNA: TGTGCCAGCAGCCCGACAGTCGCCACCTACAATGAGCAGTTCTTC.

This clone showed up just a few times. The CDR3 DNA sequence: TGCGCCAGCAGCCGGAGCGCAGATACGCAGTATTTT. It codes for CASSRSADTQYF. This chain uses TRBV5-1 with TRBJ2-3; D gene ambiguous. The CDR3 covers 12 residues. Germline V gene data show CDR1 as SGHRS and CDR2 as YFSETQ. V was shortened by 4 bases and J by 4 bases, with 7 bases between the two germline ends. The variable domain in full, with the rest retrieved from reference TRBV5-1 and TRBJ2-3, is KAGVTQTPRYLIKTRGQQVTLSCSPISGHRSVSWYQQTPGQGLQFLFEYFSETQRNKGNFPGRFSGRQFSNSRSEMNVSTLELGDSALYLCASSRSADTQYFGPGTRLTVL.

The table lists this clone with a count of one. Here the CDR3 reads CASRKGGANVLTF. DNA for the CDR3: TGTGCCAGCAGAAAGGGAGGGGCCAACGTCCTGACTTTC. The rearrangement links TRBV5-4 to TRBJ2-6, with D unresolved. The length of the CDR3 is 13 residues. Germline values: CDR1 SGHNT, CDR2 YYREEE (reference sequence). Trimming cost V 5 bases and J 4 bases, with 7 bases left between them.

This chain uses TRBV19 with TRBJ2-3, with 9 bases fitting TRBD2. The germline V gene encodes CDR1 LNHDA and CDR2 SQIVND (reference sequence). The trim removed 1 base at V and 5 bases at J, leaving 4 bases unmatched. CDR3 length: 15 amino acids. CDR3 nucleotide sequence: TGTGCCAGTAGTATAGGAGCGGGAGGCGGAGATACGCAGTATTTT. This codes for CASSIGAGGGDTQYF.

The chain carries TRBV29-1 and TRBJ2-3, with TRBD2 as a possible D gene (6 bases). Trimming removed 4 bases at V and 1 base at J, with 12 bases between. This CDR3 is built from 14 residues. From germline, CDR1 is SQVTM and CDR2 ANQGSEA. The CDR3: CSVGLEGRTDTQYF. The DNA for the CDR3 is TGCAGCGTTGGTTTGGAGGGTCGCACAGATACGCAGTATTTT.

This rearrangement joins TRBV7-9 to TRBJ1-2; maybe TRBD1 (5 bases). CDR1 SEHNR and CDR2 FQNEAQ come from the germline V gene (reference sequence). The V gene lost 3 bases and the J gene lost 8 bases, with 10 bases spanning the gap. CDR3 length: 12 residues. CDR3 coding DNA: TGTGCCAGCAGCTTCGGGACGGGGGGCTACACCTTC. Its protein product is CASSFGTGGYTF. The entire variable domain, with the rest obtained from reference TRBV7-9 and TRBJ1-2, is as follows: DTGVSQNPRHKITKRGQNVTFRCDPISEHNRLYWYRQTLGQGPEFLTYFQNEAQLEKSRLLSDRFSAERPKGSFSTLEIQRTEQGDSAMYLCASSFGTGGYTFGSGTRLTVV.

This clone has only a few counts. CDR3 in DNA: TGTGCCAGCAGCCTTGAGGCAGCGGCTAGCTCCTACGAGCAGTACTTC. This sequence encodes CASSLEAAASSYEQYF. The chain is built from TRBV5-4 and TRBJ2-7; D perhaps matches TRBD2 (5 bases). CDR3 size: 16 residues. V lost 4 bases to trimming and J lost 0 bases, with 17 bases between them. Germline V gene sequence: CDR1 SGHNT, CDR2 YYREEE (reference sequence).

This chain uses TRBV7-7 with TRBJ2-1, with TRBD2 matching 8 bases. Germline CDR1 and CDR2: SSHAT and FNYEAQ (reference sequence). J gave up 6 bases and V 5 bases, and 9 bases lay outside the gene matches. This CDR3 has 15 residues. CDR3 DNA: TGTGCCAGCAGCGAAGGACTAGCCACCCCCAATGAGCAGTTCTTC. Protein product: CASSEGLATPNEQFF.